A single sample is the source of the 22 T cell receptor beta chains below, sequenced in a study of T-cell reconstitution after alpha-beta-depleted transplantation in children. It was with unique molecular identifiers that the TCRbeta library was prepared. TCRdb fed the PCR reads into MiXCR, producing one record per CDR3 protein. The profile shows roughly 300,000 distinct CDR3 sequences, approximately 9.6% of them singletons. This material consisted of PBMCs from the stem cell graft donor, taken from the stem cell graft. The receptors shown here come from a human donor who donated a stem cell graft to a child with SCID.

The genes are TRBV12-3 or TRBV12-4 and TRBJ1-1; D gene unclear. The CDR3 has 14 residues. Trimming took off 6 bases at V and 0 bases at J, with 11 bases between the two ends. CDR3 in DNA: TGTGCCAGCAGGTCTCCTTTGATGAACACTGAAGCTTTCTTT. Translating it yields CASRSPLMNTEAFF.

The J gene is TRBJ2-3, the V gene TRBV5-5; perhaps D is TRBD1 or TRBD2 (6 bases each). Germline loops: CDR1 SGHKS, CDR2 YYEKEE (reference sequence). V dropped 2 bases and J dropped 1 base, with 8 bases sitting between them. The CDR3 has 14 amino acids. CDR3 sequence: CASSFGGRTDTQYF. In DNA form, the CDR3 reads TGTGCCAGCAGCTTCGGGGGCCGCACAGATACGCAGTATTTT.

The chain has TRBV27 and TRBJ1-4; weak D call: TRBD1 (5 bases). The V gene's germline CDR1 is MNHEY and CDR2 SMNVEV (reference sequence). The length of the CDR3 is 16 residues. V was cut by 5 bases and J by 7 bases, with 20 bases left in between. CDR3 sequence (DNA): TGTGCCAGCAGTCCGAATGAATGGGGGTTTCGTGAAAAACTGTTTTTT. Translation gives CASSPNEWGFREKLFF.

CDR3 DNA sequence: TGTGCCACCAAGACGGAATGGGGTAGCTACGAGCAGTACTTC. Translating it yields CATKTEWGSYEQYF. The chain employs TRBV19 and TRBJ2-7; D is unresolved. There are 14 residues in the CDR3. Trimming removed 10 bases from V and 3 bases from J, with 19 bases in between. The germline V gene has CDR1 LNHDA and CDR2 SQIVND (reference sequence). Filled out from reference TRBV19 and TRBJ2-7, the complete variable domain reads DGGITQSPKYLFRKEGQNVTLSCEQNLNHDAMYWYRQDPGQGLRLIYYSQIVNDFQKGDIAEGYSVSREKKESFPLTVTSAQKNPTAFYLCATKTEWGSYEQYFGPGTRLTVT.

The chain couples TRBV7-8 to TRBJ1-4; the match to TRBD1 covers 8 bases. The CDR3 is 14 residues long. Trimming at V came to 5 bases and at J to 7 bases, leaving 6 bases not matched to a gene. Germline CDR1 SGHVS, CDR2 FQNEAQ. CDR3: CASSHSGQGEKLFF. Here the CDR3 DNA reads TGTGCCAGCAGCCATTCCGGACAGGGTGAAAAACTGTTTTTT.

At least ten counts were recorded for this clonotype. This chain joins TRBV10-3 and TRBJ1-1; no reliable D call. Germline CDR1 ENHRY, CDR2 SYGVKD. V dropped 6 bases and J dropped 5 bases, with 16 bases sitting between them. The CDR3 is 14 residues long. As DNA, the CDR3 is TGTGCCATCAGCGGGTGGGGATTAGAAACTGAAGCTTTCTTT. Its translation: CAISGWGLETEAFF.

The rearrangement uses TRBV5-1 and TRBJ2-1; TRBD2 matches at 7 bases. The CDR3 is 14 residues long. From germline, CDR1 is SGHRS and CDR2 YFSETQ. J gave up 4 bases and V 4 bases, and 5 bases lay outside the gene matches. The DNA of the CDR3 is TGCGCCAGCAGCCAAACTAGCGTATACAATGAGCAGTTCTTC. As protein: CASSQTSVYNEQFF.

This clonotype was observed a handful of times. This sequence joins TRBV20-1 and TRBJ2-2; possibly TRBD2 for D (5 bases). There are 13 residues in the CDR3. The V gene lost 3 bases and the J gene lost 5 bases, with 10 bases spanning the gap. Per germline, CDR1 DFQATT and CDR2 SNEGSKA (reference sequence). This CDR3 reads CSASKDWTGELFF. The CDR3 coding sequence is TGCAGTGCTAGTAAGGACTGGACCGGGGAGCTGTTTTTT.

This clonotype was picked up a small number of times. The chain joins TRBV19 to TRBJ1-1; the match to TRBD1 covers 8 bases. Germline lookup yields CDR1 LNHDA and CDR2 SQIVND (reference sequence). V gave up 6 bases and J gave up 6 bases; unmatched junction bases: 6. The CDR3 is 13 residues long. The CDR3 region has the DNA TGTGCCAGTAGACGACAGGGGAGGGCTGAAGCTTTCTTT. Its protein is CASRRQGRAEAFF.

This clonotype occurred a few times. V gene TRBV6-5 combines with J gene TRBJ2-5; tentative D call: TRBD2 (6 bases). Trimming removed 6 bases from V and 2 bases from J, with 16 bases in between. The CDR3 runs to 15 residues. Germline values: CDR1 MNHEY, CDR2 SVGAGI. The CDR3, as DNA: TGTGCCAGCAGCCGCCCGGACTACCTACAAGAGACCCAGTACTTC. It is translated as CASSRPDYLQETQYF.

This clonotype occurred many times. V and J are TRBV5-1 and TRBJ2-1; 8 bases agree with TRBD2. CDR1 is SGHRS and CDR2 is YFSETQ in the germline V gene. Germline trimming cut 7 bases from V and 7 bases from J; bases unmatched to any gene: 16. The CDR3 spans 16 residues. The CDR3 DNA reads as TGCGCCAGCCACTTAAATACACCCTCGGGAGGGAATGAGCAGTTCTTC. Translation gives CASHLNTPSGGNEQFF.

The chain is built from TRBV5-6 and TRBJ1-2; tentative D call: TRBD1 (5 bases). CDR1 is SGHDT and CDR2 is YYEEEE in the germline V gene. The CDR3 is 17 amino acids. Trimming cost V 4 bases and J 2 bases, with 21 bases left between them. The CDR3 region has the DNA TGTGCCAGCAGCCCGATTTTGGACACCCTAATGAACTATGGCTACACCTTC. Encoded protein: CASSPILDTLMNYGYTF.

The chain combines TRBV12-3 or TRBV12-4 with TRBJ1-5; 11 bases agree with TRBD1. The CDR3 covers 18 residues. V lost 1 base and J lost 4; bases outside the gene matches: 9. The CDR3 coding sequence is TGTGCCAGCAGTTTAGGAAGTAGGACAGGGGGCGGGAATCAGCCCCAGCATTTT. Translated: CASSLGSRTGGGNQPQHF.

This chain connects TRBV7-9 to TRBJ2-1; 9 bases map to TRBD2. CDR1 SEHNR and CDR2 FQNEAQ come from the germline V gene (reference sequence). This CDR3 contains 15 residues. J gave up 12 bases and V 1 base, and 10 bases lay outside the gene matches. The CDR3 loop reads CASSLGGSGGIGQFF. The CDR3 DNA reads TGTGCCAGCAGCTTAGGAGGTAGCGGGGGAATTGGGCAGTTCTTC.

In this sample, this clonotype turned up a few times. This chain connects TRBV10-3 to TRBJ2-5; D gene uncertain. Trimming stripped 6 bases from V and 2 bases from J, with 7 bases between. Per the germline V gene, CDR1 is ENHRY and CDR2 is SYGVKD. The length of the CDR3 is 12 residues. This CDR3 reads CAISLNQETQYF. CDR3 nucleotides: TGTGCCATCAGCTTAAATCAAGAGACCCAGTACTTC.

This clonotype has just a few counts. This rearrangement joins TRBV12-3 or TRBV12-4 to TRBJ2-7; D remains unclear. Trimming shortened V by 3 bases and J by 6 bases, and 6 bases separated the two germline ends. The CDR3 has 11 residues. DNA for the CDR3: TGTGCCAGCAGTTTCGGACGCGAGCAGTACTTC. Amino acids: CASSFGREQYF.

The table lists this clonotype with a few counts. The genes are TRBV7-9 and TRBJ1-5; D ambiguous. Trimming shortened V by 4 bases and J by 3 bases, and 10 bases separated the two germline ends. CDR1 and CDR2 (germline): SEHNR, FQNEAQ (reference sequence). The CDR3 runs to 14 residues. The CDR3 DNA follows: TGTGCCAGCAGCTCCGGGAGTCACAATCAGCCCCAGCATTTT. This gives the protein CASSSGSHNQPQHF.

This clonotype was observed a few times. The gene calls are TRBV5-4 and TRBJ2-3; D unresolved. Germline CDR1 SGHNT, CDR2 YYREEE (reference sequence). Trimming took 4 bases from V and 3 from J, leaving 18 bases between them. This CDR3 has 16 residues. The CDR3 spells CASSRPAGSLTDTQYF. The CDR3 region has the DNA TGTGCCAGCAGCCGACCTGCTGGGTCCTTGACAGATACGCAGTATTTT.

This clonotype was picked up a small number of times. The J gene is TRBJ2-5, the V gene TRBV5-1, with TRBD2 identical over 13 bases. This CDR3 is built from 17 residues. Germline loops: CDR1 SGHRS, CDR2 YFSETQ. V lost 0 bases to trimming and J lost 4 bases; unmatched junction nucleotides: 6. This CDR3 is CASSLATSGGAGETQYF. In DNA, the CDR3 is TGCGCCAGCAGCTTGGCCACTAGCGGGGGGGCCGGAGAGACCCAGTACTTC.

The V call is TRBV5-1, the J call TRBJ2-5; 8 positions agree with TRBD2. Trimming took 2 bases from V and 4 from J; bases not matched to a gene: 7. Looked up from germline, CDR1 is SGHRS and CDR2 is YFSETQ. The CDR3 spans 15 residues. As DNA, the CDR3 is TGCGCCAGCAGCTTATACGGGGGGGCCGGAGAGACCCAGTACTTC. Residues: CASSLYGGAGETQYF.

The chain recombines TRBV20-1 with TRBJ2-3, with D perhaps matching TRBD1 (5 bases). V was pared by 7 bases and J by 0 bases, with 20 bases between. From germline, CDR1 is DFQATT and CDR2 SNEGSKA (reference sequence). This CDR3 is 16 amino acids long. This chain's CDR3 is CSVLSRAPSSTDTQYF. CDR3 in DNA: TGCAGTGTTTTATCCAGGGCACCGTCTAGCACAGATACGCAGTATTTT.

This clonotype was detected only a few times. This chain connects TRBV20-1 to TRBJ2-4, with D tentatively TRBD1 (5 bases). The CDR3 length is 13 residues. Germline V gene lookup returns CDR1 DFQATT and CDR2 SNEGSKA (reference sequence). V dropped 6 bases and J dropped 2 bases, with 11 bases sitting between them. The CDR3 reads CSAPLGPKNIQYF. CDR3 bases: TGCAGTGCCCCCCTGGGGCCCAAAAACATTCAGTACTTC.